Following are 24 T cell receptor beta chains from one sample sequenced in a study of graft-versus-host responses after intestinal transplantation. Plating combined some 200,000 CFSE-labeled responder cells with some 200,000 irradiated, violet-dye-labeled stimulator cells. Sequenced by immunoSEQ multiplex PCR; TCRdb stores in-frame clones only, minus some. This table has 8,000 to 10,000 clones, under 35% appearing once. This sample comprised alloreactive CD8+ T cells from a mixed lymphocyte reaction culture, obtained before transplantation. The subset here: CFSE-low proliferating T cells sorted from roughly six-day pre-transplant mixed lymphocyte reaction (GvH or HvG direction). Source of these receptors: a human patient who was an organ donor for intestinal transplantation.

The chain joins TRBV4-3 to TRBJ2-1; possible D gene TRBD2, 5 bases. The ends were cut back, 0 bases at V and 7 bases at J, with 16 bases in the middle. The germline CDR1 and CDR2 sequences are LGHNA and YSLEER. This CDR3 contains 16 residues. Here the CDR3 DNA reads TGCGCCAGCAGCCAAGATCGGGGTCCGGGTCAGAATGAGCAGTTCTTC. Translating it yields CASSQDRGPGQNEQFF.

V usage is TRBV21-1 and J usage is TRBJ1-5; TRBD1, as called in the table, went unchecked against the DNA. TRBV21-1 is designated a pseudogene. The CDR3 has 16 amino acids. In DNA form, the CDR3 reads TGTGCCAGCAGCAATAGGAAGGGGGCCTCTGAACAGCCCCAGCATTTT. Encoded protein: CASSNRKGASEQPQHF.

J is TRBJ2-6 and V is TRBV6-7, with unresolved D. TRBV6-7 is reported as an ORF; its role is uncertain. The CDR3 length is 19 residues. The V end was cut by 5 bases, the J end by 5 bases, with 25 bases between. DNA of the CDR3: TGTGCCAGCAGTCGGAATAGGCGTATTTACAAAGGTCGGGCCAACGTCCTGACTTTC. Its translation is CASSRNRRIYKGRANVLTF.

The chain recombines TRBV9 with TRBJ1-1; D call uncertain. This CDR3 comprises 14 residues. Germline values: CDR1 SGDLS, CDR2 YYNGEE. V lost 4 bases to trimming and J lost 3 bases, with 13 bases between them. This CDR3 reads CASSPWTGYTEAFF. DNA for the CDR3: TGTGCCAGCAGCCCCTGGACGGGATACACTGAAGCTTTCTTT.

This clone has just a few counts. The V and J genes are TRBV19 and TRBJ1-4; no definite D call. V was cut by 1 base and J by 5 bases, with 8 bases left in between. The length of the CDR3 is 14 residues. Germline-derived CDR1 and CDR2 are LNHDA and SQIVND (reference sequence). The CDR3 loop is CASSIVSGNEKLFF. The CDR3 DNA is TGTGCCAGTAGTATAGTAAGCGGGAATGAAAAACTGTTTTTT.

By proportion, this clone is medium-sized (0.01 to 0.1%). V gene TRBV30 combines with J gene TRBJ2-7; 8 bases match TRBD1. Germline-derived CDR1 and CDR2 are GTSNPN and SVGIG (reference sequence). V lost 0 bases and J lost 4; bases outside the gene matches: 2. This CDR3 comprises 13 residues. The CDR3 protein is CAWSVGTGYEQYF. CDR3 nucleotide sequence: TGTGCCTGGAGTGTAGGGACAGGTTACGAGCAGTACTTC.

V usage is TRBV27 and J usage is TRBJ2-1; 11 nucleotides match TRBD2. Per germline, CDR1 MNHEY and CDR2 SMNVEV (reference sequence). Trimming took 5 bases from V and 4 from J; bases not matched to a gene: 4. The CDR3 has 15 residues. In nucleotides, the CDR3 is TGTGCCAGCAGTCCCGGGACTAGCGGTTACAATGAGCAGTTCTTC. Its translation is CASSPGTSGYNEQFF.

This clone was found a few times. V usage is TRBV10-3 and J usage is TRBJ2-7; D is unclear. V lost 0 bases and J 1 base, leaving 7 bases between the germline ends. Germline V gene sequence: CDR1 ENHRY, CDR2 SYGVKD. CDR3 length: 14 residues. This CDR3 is CAISESGQSYEQYF. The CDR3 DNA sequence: TGTGCCATCAGTGAGTCGGGTCAATCCTACGAGCAGTACTTC.

As DNA, the CDR3 is TGCGCCAGCAGCCAAGATCGGGACAGGGGATTGGCGGCTTTCTTT. Protein: CASSQDRDRGLAAFF. V gene TRBV4-1 combines with J gene TRBJ1-1; TRBD1 matches 10 bases. V shed 0 bases, J shed 11 bases, and the junction held 9 bases outside the gene matches. CDR3 length: 15 amino acids. The germline gives CDR1 MGHRA, CDR2 YSYEKL.

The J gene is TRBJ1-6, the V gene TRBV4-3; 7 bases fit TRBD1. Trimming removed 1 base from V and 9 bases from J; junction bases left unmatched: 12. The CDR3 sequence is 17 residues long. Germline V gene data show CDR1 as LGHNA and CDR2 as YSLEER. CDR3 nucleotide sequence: TGCGCCAGCAGCCAAGGCCCAGGGGGTAACAAGGGTTCACCCCTCCACTTT. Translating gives CASSQGPGGNKGSPLHF.

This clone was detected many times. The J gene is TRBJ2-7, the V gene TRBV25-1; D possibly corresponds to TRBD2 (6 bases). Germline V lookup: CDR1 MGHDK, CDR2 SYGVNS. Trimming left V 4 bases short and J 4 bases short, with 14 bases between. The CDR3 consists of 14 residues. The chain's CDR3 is CASSGTGLPYEQYF. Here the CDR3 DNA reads TGTGCCAGCAGTGGAACGGGACTCCCATACGAGCAGTACTTC.

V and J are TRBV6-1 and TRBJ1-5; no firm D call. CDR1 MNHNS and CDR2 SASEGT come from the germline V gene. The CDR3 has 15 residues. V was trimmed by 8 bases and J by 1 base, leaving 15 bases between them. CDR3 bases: TGTGCCAGCGTCCCCGAAGTGGCGAGCAATCAGCCCCAGCATTTT. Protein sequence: CASVPEVASNQPQHF.

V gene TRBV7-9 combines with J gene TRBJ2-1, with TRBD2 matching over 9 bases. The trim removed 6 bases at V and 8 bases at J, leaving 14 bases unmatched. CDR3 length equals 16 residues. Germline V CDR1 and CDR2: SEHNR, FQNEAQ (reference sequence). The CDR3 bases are TGTGCCAGCAGTCCTAATAGCGGGGGTCGGTTCGATGAGCAGTTCTTC. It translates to CASSPNSGGRFDEQFF.

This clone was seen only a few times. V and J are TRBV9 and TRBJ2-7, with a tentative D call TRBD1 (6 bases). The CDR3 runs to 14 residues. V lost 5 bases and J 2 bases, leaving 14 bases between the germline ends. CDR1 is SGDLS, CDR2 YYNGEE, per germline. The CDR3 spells CASSLSGEAYEQYF. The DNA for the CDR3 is TGTGCCAGCAGTCTATCAGGGGAAGCCTACGAGCAGTACTTC.

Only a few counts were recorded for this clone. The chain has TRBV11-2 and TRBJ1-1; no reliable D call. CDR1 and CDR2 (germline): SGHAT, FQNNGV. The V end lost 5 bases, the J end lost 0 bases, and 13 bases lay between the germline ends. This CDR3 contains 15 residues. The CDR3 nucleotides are TGTGCCAGCAGCCCGACGGGAGGAATGAACACTGAAGCTTTCTTT. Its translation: CASSPTGGMNTEAFF.

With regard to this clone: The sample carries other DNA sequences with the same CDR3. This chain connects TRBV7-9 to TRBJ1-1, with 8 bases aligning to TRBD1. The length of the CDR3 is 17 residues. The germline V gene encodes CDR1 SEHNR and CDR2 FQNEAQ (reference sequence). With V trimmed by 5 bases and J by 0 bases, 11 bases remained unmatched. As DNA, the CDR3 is TGTGCCAGCAGCATCGGGACAGGTCGAAAATTGAACACTGAAGCTTTCTTT. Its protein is CASSIGTGRKLNTEAFF.

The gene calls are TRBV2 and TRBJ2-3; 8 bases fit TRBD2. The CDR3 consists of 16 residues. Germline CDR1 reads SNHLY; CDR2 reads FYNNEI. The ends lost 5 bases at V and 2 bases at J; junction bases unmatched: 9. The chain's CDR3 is CASSRQRELVTDTQYF. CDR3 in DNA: TGTGCCAGCAGTCGTCAGCGGGAGTTGGTCACAGATACGCAGTATTTT.

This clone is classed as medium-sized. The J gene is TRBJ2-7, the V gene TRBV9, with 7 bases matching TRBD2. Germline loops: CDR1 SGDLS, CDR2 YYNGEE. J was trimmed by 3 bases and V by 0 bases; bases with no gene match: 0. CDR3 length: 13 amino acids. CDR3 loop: CASSVGTSYEQYF. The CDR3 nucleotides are TGTGCCAGCAGCGTAGGGACTAGCTACGAGCAGTACTTC.

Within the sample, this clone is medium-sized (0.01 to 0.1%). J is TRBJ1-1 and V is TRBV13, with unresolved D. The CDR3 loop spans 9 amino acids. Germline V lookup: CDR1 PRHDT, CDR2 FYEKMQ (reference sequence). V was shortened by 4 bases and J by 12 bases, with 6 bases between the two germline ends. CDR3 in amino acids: CASSSPPFF. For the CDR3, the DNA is TGTGCCAGCAGCTCCCCCCCTTTCTTT.

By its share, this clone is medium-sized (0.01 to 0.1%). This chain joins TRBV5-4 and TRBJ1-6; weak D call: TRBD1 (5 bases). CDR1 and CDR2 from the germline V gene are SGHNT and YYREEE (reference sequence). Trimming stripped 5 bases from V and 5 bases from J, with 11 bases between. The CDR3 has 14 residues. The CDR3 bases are TGTGCCAGCAGACTAACAGGAGATAATTCACCCCTCCACTTT. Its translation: CASRLTGDNSPLHF.

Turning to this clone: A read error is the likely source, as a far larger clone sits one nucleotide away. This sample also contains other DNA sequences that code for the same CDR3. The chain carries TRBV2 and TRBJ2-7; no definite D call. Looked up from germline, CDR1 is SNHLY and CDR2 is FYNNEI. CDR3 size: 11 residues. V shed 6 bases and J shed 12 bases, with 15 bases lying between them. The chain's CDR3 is CASSDLIDLYF. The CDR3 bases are TGTGCCAGCAGCGACTTGATAGATCTGTACTTC.

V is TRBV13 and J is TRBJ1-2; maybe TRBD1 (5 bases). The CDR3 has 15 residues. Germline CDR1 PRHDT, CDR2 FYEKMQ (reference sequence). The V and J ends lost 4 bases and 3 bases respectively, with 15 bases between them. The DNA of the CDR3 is TGTGCCAGCAGCTCCACCCCACAGGACTACTATGGCTACACCTTC. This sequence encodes CASSSTPQDYYGYTF.

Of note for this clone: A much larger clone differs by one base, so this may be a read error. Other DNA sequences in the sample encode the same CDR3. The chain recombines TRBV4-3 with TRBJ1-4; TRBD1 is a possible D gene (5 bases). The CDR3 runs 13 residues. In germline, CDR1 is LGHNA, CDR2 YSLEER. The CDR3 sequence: CASSPRLGEKLFF. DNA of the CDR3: TGCGCCAGCAGCCCGCGCCTGGGGGAAAAACTGTTTTTC.

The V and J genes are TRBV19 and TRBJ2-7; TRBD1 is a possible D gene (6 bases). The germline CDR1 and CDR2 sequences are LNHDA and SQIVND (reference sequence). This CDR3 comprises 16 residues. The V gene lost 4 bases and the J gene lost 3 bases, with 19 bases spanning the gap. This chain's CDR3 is CASSTKEQGPYYEQYF. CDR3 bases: TGTGCCAGTAGTACCAAAGAACAGGGACCCTACTACGAGCAGTACTTC.